These 31 T cell receptor beta chains share one sample of origin, sequenced in a study of blood T cell repertoires in COVID-19. Repertoires were generated with immunoSEQ multiplex PCR, while TCRdb's copy carries only in-frame clones and drops some. The repertoire includes about 210,000 clones, roughly 81% of them detected once, and about 7.3% sits in the top ten. The sequenced sample consisted of peripheral blood. The source is a woman aged 45 to 65 with active or convalescent COVID-19.

This chain connects TRBV5-1 to TRBJ1-3; D unclear. The CDR3 extends over 13 amino acids. V was trimmed by 4 bases and J by 4 bases, leaving 9 bases between them. Germline CDR1 SGHRS, CDR2 YFSETQ. DNA for the CDR3: TGCGCCAGCAGCGTCGAGATGGGAAACACCATATATTTT. This translates into CASSVEMGNTIYF. Looking up the rest from reference TRBV5-1 and TRBJ1-3 gives the full variable domain: KAGVTQTPRYLIKTRGQQVTLSCSPISGHRSVSWYQQTPGQGLQFLFEYFSETQRNKGNFPGRFSGRQFSNSRSEMNVSTLELGDSALYLCASSVEMGNTIYFGEGSWLTVV.

This clone was seen a handful of times. This chain links TRBV28 with TRBJ2-2, with D possibly matching TRBD1 (6 bases). Trimming took off 7 bases at V and 2 bases at J, with 17 bases between the two ends. This CDR3 region has 16 residues. The germline gives CDR1 MDHEN, CDR2 SYDVKM. The CDR3 sequence: CASTSLGQINTGELFF. The CDR3 bases are TGTGCCAGCACGTCCCTCGGACAGATTAACACCGGGGAGCTGTTTTTT.

This chain connects TRBV5-6 to TRBJ2-2, with unresolved D. The ends were cut back, 0 bases at V and 1 base at J, with 7 bases in the middle. The CDR3 has 15 residues. In germline, CDR1 is SGHDT, CDR2 YYEEEE. CDR3 sequence reads: CASSLERGNTGELFF. CDR3 coding DNA: TGTGCCAGCAGCTTGGAACGCGGGAACACCGGGGAGCTGTTTTTT.

The V and J genes are TRBV21-1 and TRBJ2-7; the D segment call TRBD1 is taken from the table without a DNA check. TRBV21-1 is given as a pseudogene. CDR3 length: 16 residues. DNA for the CDR3: TGTGCCAGCAGCAGTTTAGGGACAGGGGTACCCTACGAGCAGTACGTC. Its translation is CASSSLGTGVPYEQYV.

The V and J genes are TRBV19 and TRBJ2-7, with D tentatively TRBD2 (6 bases). CDR1 and CDR2 (germline): LNHDA, SQIVND (reference sequence). Trimming took 3 bases from V and 2 from J, leaving 14 bases between them. The CDR3 length is 15 residues. The CDR3 loop is CASSMFGSGTYEQYF. Here the CDR3 DNA reads TGTGCCAGTAGTATGTTTGGTAGCGGTACCTACGAGCAGTACTTC.

The chain couples TRBV5-1 to TRBJ2-5; the match to TRBD2 covers 8 bases. Germline-derived CDR1 and CDR2 are SGHRS and YFSETQ. After removal of 3 bases from V and 5 bases from J, the junction contained 15 bases not matched to a gene. The CDR3 runs to 17 residues. For the CDR3, the DNA is TGCGCCAGCAGCTCCAGGCGGGGGGTCCCTTTCGTGGAGACCCAGTACTTC. This encodes CASSSRRGVPFVETQYF.

V and J are TRBV6-4 and TRBJ2-2, with D perhaps matching TRBD1 (5 bases). Trimming removed 2 bases from V and 3 bases from J, with 10 bases in between. From germline, CDR1 is MRHNA and CDR2 SNTAGT. The CDR3 length is 15 residues. Written as DNA, the CDR3 is TGTGCCAGCAGTGACGGTCGCAGGGACACCGGGGAGCTGTTTTTT. Residues: CASSDGRRDTGELFF.

V usage is TRBV6-2 or TRBV6-3 and J usage is TRBJ2-7, with 11 bases fitting TRBD2. The junction had 11 bases not matched to a gene; V was cut back by 5 bases and J by 5 bases. Germline CDR1 reads MNHEY; CDR2 reads SVGEGT. This CDR3 is built from 16 residues. In nucleotides, the CDR3 is TGTGCCAGCAGTACGGAGAGACTAGCGGGACCGAACGAGCAGTACTTC. Translating it yields CASSTERLAGPNEQYF.

This chain links TRBV2 with TRBJ2-2; 11 bases match TRBD1. After removal of 6 bases from V and 4 bases from J, the junction contained 1 base not matched to a gene. CDR3 length: 14 residues. Germline CDR1 reads SNHLY; CDR2 reads FYNNEI. The CDR3 nucleotides read TGTGCCAGCAGCGGACAGGGGGCCACCGGGGAGCTGTTTTTT. This gives the protein CASSGQGATGELFF. Supplemented by reference TRBV2 and TRBJ2-2, the full variable domain reads EPEVTQTPSHQVTQMGQEVILRCVPISNHLYFYWYRQILGQKVEFLVSFYNNEISEKSEIFDDQFSVERPDGSNFTLKIRSTKLEDSAMYFCASSGQGATGELFFGEGSRLTVL.

The rearrangement joins TRBV28 to TRBJ1-1; D might be TRBD1 (6 bases). The CDR3 spans 13 residues. Trimming cost V 2 bases and J 7 bases, with 11 bases left between them. Germline V gene lookup returns CDR1 MDHEN and CDR2 SYDVKM. Here the CDR3 reads CASSLGGAGEAFF. The CDR3 bases are TGTGCCAGCAGTTTAGGGGGGGCGGGTGAAGCTTTCTTT.

The CDR3 loop reads CASSLDQRGEQYV. Written as DNA, the CDR3 is TGTGCCAGCAGCTTGGATCAAAGGGGCGAGCAGTACGTC. The chain has TRBV5-4 and TRBJ2-7; a weak D match, TRBD1 (5 bases). The V end lost 0 bases, the J end lost 6 bases, and 10 bases lay between the germline ends. There are 13 residues in the CDR3. The germline gives CDR1 SGHNT, CDR2 YYREEE (reference sequence).

V is TRBV4-1 and J is TRBJ1-2; D is uncertain. Germline CDR1 and CDR2: MGHRA and YSYEKL. This CDR3 is 13 amino acids long. Trimming removed 0 bases at V and 7 bases at J, with 9 bases between. This CDR3 is CASSQENIFGYTF. CDR3 sequence (DNA): TGCGCCAGCAGCCAAGAGAACATATTTGGCTACACCTTC.

The rearrangement links TRBV6-6 to TRBJ1-2; 8 bases fit TRBD1. J was trimmed by 1 base and V by 6 bases; bases with no gene match: 10. There are 16 residues in the CDR3. CDR1 is MNHNY and CDR2 is SVGAGI in the germline V gene (reference sequence). The DNA of the CDR3 is TGTGCCAGCAGCCATAGATCAGGGGGCGATAACTATGGCTACACCTTC. Its protein product is CASSHRSGGDNYGYTF.

The chain is built from TRBV10-3 and TRBJ1-5; 7 bases match TRBD1. Germline lookup yields CDR1 ENHRY and CDR2 SYGVKD. Trimming removed 5 bases from V and 0 bases from J; junction bases left unmatched: 7. The CDR3 covers 16 residues. The DNA of the CDR3 is TGTGCCATCAGTCGGGACAGTCAATATAGCAATCAGCCCCAGCATTTT. Translating it yields CAISRDSQYSNQPQHF.

The V gene is TRBV30, the J gene TRBJ1-4; D may be TRBD1 (5 bases). Germline-derived CDR1 and CDR2 are GTSNPN and SVGIG (reference sequence). V gave up 3 bases and J gave up 4 bases, with 9 bases separating them. There are 13 residues in the CDR3. The CDR3 region has the DNA TGTGCCTGGAGCCTCGACAGTAATGAAAAACTGTTTTTT. Amino acid sequence: CAWSLDSNEKLFF.

The J gene is TRBJ2-1, the V gene TRBV19, with 7 bases identical to TRBD1. J gave up 16 bases and V 7 bases, and 16 bases lay outside the gene matches. The CDR3 has 13 amino acids. Germline V gene sequence: CDR1 LNHDA, CDR2 SQIVND (reference sequence). In DNA form, the CDR3 reads TGTGCCAGTACCGACCGTTCCGGGACAGTAAAATTCTTC. Residues: CASTDRSGTVKFF.

Here the CDR3 reads CASSGRLMRTNEKLFF. The CDR3 region has the DNA TGTGCCAGCAGTGGTCGATTGATGCGGACTAATGAAAAACTGTTTTTT. The V gene is TRBV25-1, the J gene TRBJ1-4; D remains unclear. This CDR3 has 16 residues. V was trimmed by 4 bases and J by 2 bases, leaving 14 bases between them. The V gene's germline CDR1 is MGHDK and CDR2 SYGVNS. The variable domain in full, completed from reference TRBV25-1 and TRBJ1-4, reads EADIYQTPRYLVIGTGKKITLECSQTMGHDKMYWYQQDPGMELHLIHYSYGVNSTEKGDLSSESTVSRIRTEHFPLTLESARPSHTSQYLCASSGRLMRTNEKLFFGSGTQLSVL.

The V call is TRBV6-5, the J call TRBJ2-1, with TRBD1 matching 7 bases. The CDR3 is 14 amino acids. CDR1 is MNHEY and CDR2 is SVGAGI in the germline V gene. Germline trimming cut 5 bases from V and 6 bases from J; bases unmatched to any gene: 7. This chain's CDR3 is CASSTGTVGNEQFF. In DNA, the CDR3 is TGTGCCAGCAGTACCGGGACAGTAGGCAATGAGCAGTTCTTC.

The CDR3 sequence is CASNERVPPGELFF. The CDR3 coding sequence is TGTGCCAGTAACGAGCGGGTCCCCCCCGGGGAGCTGTTTTTT. This rearrangement joins TRBV28 to TRBJ2-2, with D possibly matching TRBD2 (6 bases). Trimming took off 9 bases at V and 6 bases at J, with 17 bases between the two ends. CDR1 is MDHEN and CDR2 is SYDVKM in the germline V gene. This CDR3 comprises 14 residues.

This clone was counted between two and nine times. This chain uses TRBV27 with TRBJ1-5; the match to TRBD1 covers 7 bases. With 4 bases clipped from V and 0 bases from J, the junction kept 6 bases outside the gene matches. Germline values: CDR1 MNHEY, CDR2 SMNVEV (reference sequence). The CDR3 runs 16 residues. The CDR3 loop reads CASSSRTGVSNQPQHF. DNA for the CDR3: TGTGCCAGCAGTTCCCGGACAGGAGTTAGCAATCAGCCCCAGCATTTT.

In its sample, this clone was seen a few times. The chain has TRBV29-1 and TRBJ2-5, with 10 bases matching TRBD2. This CDR3 has 14 residues. Germline V gene sequence: CDR1 SQVTM, CDR2 ANQGSEA. The V segment lost 6 bases and the J segment 2 bases; nucleotides outside the gene matches: 6. The CDR3, as DNA: TGCAGCGTGGAGTGGACTAGCGGACAAGAGACCCAGTACTTC. Protein: CSVEWTSGQETQYF.

The V call is TRBV10-3, the J call TRBJ2-3; the D gene is possibly TRBD1 (6 bases). V was clipped by 2 bases and J by 0 bases, with 6 bases between them. The CDR3 length is 14 residues. CDR1 and CDR2 (germline): ENHRY, SYGVKD. CDR3 loop: CAISEQGSTDTQYF. The CDR3 DNA is TGTGCCATCAGTGAGCAGGGGAGCACAGATACGCAGTATTTT.

V gene TRBV4-1 combines with J gene TRBJ2-7, with D possibly TRBD2 on 6 matching bases. The CDR3 has 16 amino acids. CDR1 and CDR2 from the germline V gene are MGHRA and YSYEKL. The V and J ends lost 0 bases and 0 bases respectively, with 12 bases between them. CDR3 sequence (DNA): TGCGCCAGCAGCCAAGATCAAGGCGGGATCTCCTACGAGCAGTACTTC. This codes for CASSQDQGGISYEQYF.

The chain employs TRBV7-9 and TRBJ1-1; the D is unclear. Per the germline V gene, CDR1 is SEHNR and CDR2 is FQNEAQ (reference sequence). The V end was cut by 3 bases, the J end by 5 bases, with 10 bases between. The CDR3 runs to 13 residues. CDR3 bases: TGTGCCAGCAGCTTCGATCGGGGAACTGAAGCTTTCTTT. Protein: CASSFDRGTEAFF.

DNA for the CDR3: TGTGCCAGCAGTGAAGCGTCGCCCAGGGAGCAGTACGTC. It is translated as CASSEASPREQYV. The chain links TRBV6-1 to TRBJ2-7; D is ambiguous. The CDR3 is made up of 13 amino acids. Per germline, CDR1 MNHNS and CDR2 SASEGT. Trimming removed 0 bases from V and 7 bases from J, with 10 bases in between.

The chain has TRBV2 and TRBJ1-1; TRBD1 might be the D (5 bases). The CDR3 is made up of 14 amino acids. In germline, CDR1 is SNHLY, CDR2 FYNNEI. Trimming stripped 5 bases from V and 0 bases from J, with 10 bases between. The CDR3 DNA follows: TGTGCCAGCAGTCCTGAGACAGTGAACACTGAAGCTTTCTTT. Its translation is CASSPETVNTEAFF.

This clone was seen once. This chain joins TRBV19 and TRBJ2-3, with 7 bases identical to TRBD2. Germline assignment: CDR1 LNHDA and CDR2 SQIVND (reference sequence). V dropped 3 bases and J dropped 6; count of bases not matched to a gene: 6. This CDR3 has 14 amino acids. Written as DNA, the CDR3 is TGTGCCAGTAGTATTCAACCGCGGGGGGATACGCAGTATTTT. Residues: CASSIQPRGDTQYF. Filled out from reference TRBV19 and TRBJ2-3, the complete variable domain reads DGGITQSPKYLFRKEGQNVTLSCEQNLNHDAMYWYRQDPGQGLRLIYYSQIVNDFQKGDIAEGYSVSREKKESFPLTVTSAQKNPTAFYLCASSIQPRGDTQYFGPGTRLTVL.

This clone showed up just once. This rearrangement joins TRBV18 to TRBJ2-1; possibly TRBD1 for D (6 bases). V was trimmed by 3 bases and J by 4 bases, leaving 10 bases between them. This CDR3 is built from 14 residues. Germline assignment: CDR1 KGHSH and CDR2 LQKENI. The CDR3 DNA reads TGTGCCAGCTCACCGCAGGGGAATTACAATGAGCAGTTCTTC. Translated, it gives CASSPQGNYNEQFF.

V usage is TRBV5-6 and J usage is TRBJ1-2; D may be TRBD1 (6 bases). V lost 1 base and J 3 bases, leaving 16 bases between the germline ends. CDR3 size: 16 residues. The germline V gene has CDR1 SGHDT and CDR2 YYEEEE. The CDR3 loop reads CASSLINRELDYGYTF. For the CDR3, the DNA is TGTGCCAGCAGCTTGATCAACAGGGAATTGGACTATGGCTACACCTTC.

The V call is TRBV5-1, the J call TRBJ2-1, with TRBD1 matching 10 bases. V gave up 1 base and J gave up 3 bases; unmatched junction bases: 13. This CDR3 is built from 19 residues. The germline CDR1 and CDR2 sequences are SGHRS and YFSETQ. This CDR3 is CASSLFTSIRDRGYNEQFF. CDR3 nucleotide sequence: TGCGCCAGCAGCTTGTTTACGTCCATCAGGGACAGGGGCTACAATGAGCAGTTCTTC.

The chain has TRBV9 and TRBJ2-3; 11 bases are shared with TRBD2. Germline CDR1 is SGDLS and CDR2 is YYNGEE. The CDR3 is made up of 18 amino acids. Germline trimming cut 0 bases from V and 2 bases from J; bases unmatched to any gene: 8. The CDR3 DNA reads as TGTGCCAGCAGCGTAGTCGGGCTAGCGGGGGGTCCCACAGATACGCAGTATTTT. The encoded protein is CASSVVGLAGGPTDTQYF.